This paragraph reports one T cell receptor beta chain. The source of the sample is a study of T cell responses to AZD1222 COVID-19 vaccine. TCRdb's copy holds only in-frame clones and misses some; the assay was immunoSEQ multiplex PCR. The sample records 100,000 to 110,000 clones, 80% to 90% being singletons. This receptor was obtained from an adult in good health. Sample: peripheral blood, taken on day 0 of MenACWY control vaccination.

CDR3 in DNA: TGTGCCTGGAGTGTAGGTACAGGGGCTTATTTAACTGGAAACACCATATATTTT. Residues: CAWSVGTGAYLTGNTIYF. The chain employs TRBV30 and TRBJ1-3; TRBD1 matches at 7 bases. The CDR3 totals 18 residues. V shed 0 bases and J 2 bases; nucleotides not matched to a gene: 13. From germline, CDR1 is GTSNPN and CDR2 SVGIG (reference sequence).